Listed here are 22 T cell receptor beta chains from one sample, sequenced in a study of cytomegalovirus exposure and HLA in healthy donors. Sequencing used immunoSEQ multiplex PCR; TCRdb keeps in-frame clones, though not all of them. The sample consists of roughly 150,000 clones, around nine tenths of them appearing once. Sequencing input: PBMCs. The receptors originated from a woman between 18 and 30 years old in good health and CMV-seronegative.

V usage is TRBV5-1 and J usage is TRBJ2-3; no firm D call. This CDR3 is 14 amino acids long. V was clipped by 0 bases and J by 8 bases, with 13 bases between them. Germline V gene data show CDR1 as SGHRS and CDR2 as YFSETQ. In nucleotides, the CDR3 is TGCGCCAGCAGCTTGGATCCGATCAAGAGTACGCAGTATTTT. Residues: CASSLDPIKSTQYF.

The chain couples TRBV11-3 to TRBJ2-7; 7 bases fit TRBD1. Germline CDR1 and CDR2: SGHNT and YENEEA. The CDR3 is 13 residues long. Trimming removed 5 bases from V and 3 bases from J; junction bases left unmatched: 4. This chain's CDR3 is CASSPRQGYEQYF. CDR3 DNA: TGTGCCAGCAGCCCCCGACAGGGCTACGAGCAGTACTTC.

The rearrangement links TRBV9 to TRBJ2-1; 14 bases are a match to TRBD2. The CDR3 runs to 17 residues. Germline assignment: CDR1 SGDLS and CDR2 YYNGEE. After removal of 10 bases from V and 8 bases from J, the junction contained 17 bases not matched to a gene. The DNA of the CDR3 is TGTGCCGGGACCCCGACTAGCGGGAGGGCCGAAGGGTATGAGCAGTTCTTC. This translates into CAGTPTSGRAEGYEQFF.

The rearrangement joins TRBV5-1 to TRBJ1-1; D call uncertain. Germline V lookup: CDR1 SGHRS, CDR2 YFSETQ. The length of the CDR3 is 17 residues. Trimming stripped 0 bases from V and 0 bases from J, with 15 bases between. CDR3 DNA sequence: TGCGCCAGCAGCTTGGCCGGATTGAGGGCCATGAACACTGAAGCTTTCTTT. This sequence encodes CASSLAGLRAMNTEAFF.

The chain uses TRBV6-6 and TRBJ2-1; tentatively, D is TRBD2 (6 bases). This CDR3 contains 15 residues. V lost 5 bases and J 6 bases, leaving 17 bases between the germline ends. CDR1 and CDR2 from the germline V gene are MNHNY and SVGAGI (reference sequence). The CDR3 DNA is TGTGCCAGCAGTGTCCGGGACTTGGATCTCAATGAGCAGTTCTTC. This encodes CASSVRDLDLNEQFF.

The V gene is TRBV7-2, the J gene TRBJ2-2; TRBD2 might be the D (6 bases). Trimming took off 2 bases at V and 5 bases at J, with 6 bases between the two ends. The CDR3 covers 13 residues. Per the germline V gene, CDR1 is SGHTA and CDR2 is FQGNSA. Written as DNA, the CDR3 is TGTGCCAGCAGCTTACGGGGGACCGGGGAGCTGTTTTTT. It is translated as CASSLRGTGELFF.

The chain combines TRBV10-3 with TRBJ1-2, with D unresolved. V was pared by 1 base and J by 1 base, with 10 bases between. CDR3 length: 15 amino acids. CDR1 ENHRY and CDR2 SYGVKD come from the germline V gene. The CDR3 coding sequence is TGTGCCATCAGTGAGTGGGCAGACGGTAACTATGGCTACACCTTC. This codes for CAISEWADGNYGYTF.

J is TRBJ1-1 and V is TRBV2, with D perhaps TRBD1 (6 bases). This CDR3 spans 15 amino acids. Deletions cut 6 bases from V and 11 bases from J, with 25 bases between. CDR1 is SNHLY and CDR2 is FYNNEI in the germline V gene. The CDR3 spells CASRDRRQAYQEAFF. DNA for the CDR3: TGTGCCAGCAGGGACAGAAGGCAGGCGTACCAAGAGGCTTTCTTT.

The chain combines TRBV11-2 with TRBJ2-1, with 8 bases matching TRBD2. The trim removed 0 bases at V and 7 bases at J, leaving 14 bases unmatched. CDR3 length: 18 amino acids. In germline, CDR1 is SGHAT, CDR2 FQNNGV. CDR3 DNA sequence: TGTGCCAGCAGCTTAGATACGGGACTAGGCTTATACGGGAATGAGCAGTTCTTC. Amino acids: CASSLDTGLGLYGNEQFF.

This rearrangement joins TRBV6-5 to TRBJ2-3; 9 bases align to TRBD1. The CDR3 extends over 13 amino acids. Germline lookup yields CDR1 MNHEY and CDR2 SVGAGI. Trimming removed 6 bases from V and 10 bases from J; junction bases left unmatched: 8. CDR3 DNA sequence: TGTGCCAGCAGACCCGACAGGGGGTGGGCGCAGTATTTT. This sequence encodes CASRPDRGWAQYF.

The chain carries TRBV5-6 and TRBJ1-2; 7 positions agree with TRBD1. The ends lost 6 bases at V and 3 bases at J; junction bases unmatched: 5. CDR1 is SGHDT and CDR2 is YYEEEE in the germline V gene. The CDR3 is made up of 13 amino acids. CDR3: CASNEGQHYGYTF. CDR3 in DNA: TGTGCCAGCAACGAGGGACAGCACTATGGCTACACCTTC. The whole variable domain, filled in from reference TRBV5-6 and TRBJ1-2, reads DAGVTQSPTHLIKTRGQQVTLRCSPKSGHDTVSWYQQALGQGPQFIFQYYEEEERQRGNFPDRFSGHQFPNYSSELNVNALLLGDSALYLCASNEGQHYGYTFGSGTRLTVV.

CDR3 in DNA: TGTGCCAGCAGCACAACCCTCATGGGGCGGTCTAGCACAGATACGCAGTATTTT. Its translation is CASSTTLMGRSSTDTQYF. The V and J genes are TRBV9 and TRBJ2-3, with D tentatively TRBD1 (5 bases). With 4 bases removed from V and 0 bases from J, the gap between germline ends came to 21 bases. Looked up from germline, CDR1 is SGDLS and CDR2 is YYNGEE. This CDR3 region has 18 residues.

V usage is TRBV5-6 and J usage is TRBJ1-1, with TRBD1 matching over 8 bases. From germline, CDR1 is SGHDT and CDR2 YYEEEE. V shed 2 bases and J 7 bases; nucleotides not matched to a gene: 10. The CDR3 is 15 residues long. CDR3 nucleotide sequence: TGTGCCAGCAGCTTCCGGACAGGGCGAGAAGGTGAAGCTTTCTTT. Its protein product is CASSFRTGREGEAFF.

The chain couples TRBV29-1 to TRBJ1-2, with TRBD1 matching over 7 bases. Germline CDR1 and CDR2: SQVTM and ANQGSEA. The CDR3 contains 14 residues. Unmatched junction bases numbered 6, after V lost 0 bases and J lost 5 bases. The CDR3 coding sequence is TGCAGCGTTGAAGATCAGGGGACAGCTTATGGCTACACCTTC. It is translated as CSVEDQGTAYGYTF.

This clone was found once. J is TRBJ2-2 and V is TRBV9; possibly TRBD2 for D (5 bases). Germline V gives CDR1 SGDLS, CDR2 YYNGEE. CDR3 length: 15 amino acids. Trimming shortened V by 4 bases and J by 4 bases, and 14 bases separated the two germline ends. The chain's CDR3 is CASSPRTPRTGELFF. In DNA form, the CDR3 reads TGTGCCAGCAGCCCAAGGACTCCCCGCACCGGGGAGCTGTTTTTT.

The chain uses TRBV5-4 and TRBJ2-1; 9 bases match TRBD2. J lost 5 bases, V lost 0 bases, and 9 bases had no gene match. The CDR3 has 17 amino acids. Per germline, CDR1 SGHNT and CDR2 YYREEE (reference sequence). CDR3: CASSLGPGLARNNEQFF. The CDR3 region has the DNA TGTGCCAGCAGCTTGGGCCCGGGACTAGCTAGAAACAATGAGCAGTTCTTC.

CDR3 sequence reads: CASSQQVYGYTF. The CDR3 DNA is TGTGCCAGCAGCCAACAGGTCTATGGCTACACCTTC. The chain combines TRBV13 with TRBJ1-2; D perhaps matches TRBD1 (5 bases). Trimming left V 5 bases short and J 4 bases short, with 8 bases between. The CDR3 loop spans 12 amino acids. The germline gives CDR1 PRHDT, CDR2 FYEKMQ (reference sequence).

The chain carries TRBV6-5 and TRBJ1-1, with D unresolved. Trimming pared 1 base from V and 1 base from J, leaving 10 bases between. This CDR3 comprises 15 residues. Germline V gene lookup returns CDR1 MNHEY and CDR2 SVGAGI. The chain's CDR3 is CASSYLGGPNTEAFF. The CDR3, as DNA: TGTGCCAGCAGTTACTTGGGAGGGCCGAACACTGAAGCTTTCTTT.

The V call is TRBV5-8, the J call TRBJ1-2; no reliable D call. V shed 0 bases and J shed 8 bases, with 8 bases lying between them. The CDR3 is 12 residues long. Germline-derived CDR1 and CDR2 are SGHTS and YDEGEE. The CDR3 DNA reads as TGTGCCAGCAGCTTGGGACTTGCCGGCTACACCTTC. Translating it yields CASSLGLAGYTF.

This clone was observed at least ten times. The chain links TRBV6-4 to TRBJ2-1; TRBD2 matches at 9 bases. V was clipped by 2 bases and J by 0 bases; unmatched bases: 2. The germline CDR1 and CDR2 sequences are MRHNA and SNTAGT. This CDR3 contains 16 residues. CDR3 sequence: CASSDISGSSYNEQFF. CDR3 sequence (DNA): TGTGCCAGCAGTGACATTAGCGGGAGCTCCTACAATGAGCAGTTCTTC.

This clone was recorded a few times. The chain employs TRBV27 and TRBJ1-6; tentatively, D is TRBD1 (5 bases). Trimming pared 11 bases from V and 7 bases from J, leaving 18 bases between. The CDR3 is 14 residues long. Germline V gene sequence: CDR1 MNHEY, CDR2 SMNVEV (reference sequence). This CDR3 is CAAGEWTGNSPLHF. CDR3 nucleotide sequence: TGTGCCGCGGGGGAGTGGACCGGCAATTCACCCCTCCACTTT.

The chain is built from TRBV29-1 and TRBJ2-7, with 9 bases lining up with TRBD1. CDR1 and CDR2 (germline): SQVTM, ANQGSEA. This CDR3 contains 14 residues. Losses at the gene ends were 2 bases for V and 1 base for J; bases not matched to a gene: 3. The CDR3 DNA is TGCAGCGTTGAAATACAGGGGGCGTCCTACGAGCAGTACTTC. It translates to CSVEIQGASYEQYF.